This is a list of T cell receptor beta chains from one sample in a study of identical twins. TCRdb independently ran MiXCR on the 5' RACE reads; one entry per CDR3 protein. This repertoire shows more than 200,000 distinct CDR3 sequences, around 9.6% found once; its top ten account for around 5.1%. The sample taken for sequencing was memory (CD45RO+) T cells sorted from blood. Receptor source: a woman aged 18 to 35 in good health. The CDR3 runs from the conserved cysteine through the conserved F or W. Each record gives: clone size, D gene, J gene, V gene, CDR3 DNA, CDR3 protein. A D gene is named only where the DNA matches it firmly. Rows give clone size only sometimes, using once, few, many, or a class for an expanded clone.

clone size: NA; D gene: TRBD2; J gene: TRBJ2-7; V gene: TRBV30; CDR3 DNA: TGTGCCTGGAGTCCTTCGGCGGGAGTCTACGAGCAGTACTTC; CDR3 protein: CAWSPSAGVYEQYF
clone size: many; D gene: NA; J gene: TRBJ2-7; V gene: TRBV2; CDR3 DNA: TGTGCCAGCAGCGTAGGACTCTTTTTCTCCTACGAGCAGTACTTC; CDR3 protein: CASSVGLFFSYEQYF
clone size: few; D gene: NA; J gene: TRBJ1-2; V gene: TRBV28; CDR3 DNA: TGTGCCAGCAGAAAGAACAACTATGGCTACACCTTC; CDR3 protein: CASRKNNYGYTF
clone size: few; D gene: NA; J gene: TRBJ2-7; V gene: TRBV5-6; CDR3 DNA: TGTGCCAGCAGCTTGGACAGGGACTACGAGCAGTACTTC; CDR3 protein: CASSLDRDYEQYF
clone size: few; D gene: NA; J gene: TRBJ2-7; V gene: TRBV25-1; CDR3 DNA: TGTGCCAGCACCCCCTCAGGAGGGAGCGAGCAGTACTTC; CDR3 protein: CASTPSGGSEQYF
clone size: few; D gene: TRBD1; J gene: TRBJ1-2; V gene: TRBV9; CDR3 DNA: TGTGCCAGCAGCGCCGGGACAGGACTCTATGGCTACACCTTC; CDR3 protein: CASSAGTGLYGYTF
clone size: few; D gene: NA; J gene: TRBJ1-5; V gene: TRBV7-2; CDR3 DNA: TGTGCCAGCAGCCATGAGTACCAGCCCCAGCATTTT; CDR3 protein: CASSHEYQPQHF
clone size: NA; D gene: TRBD1; J gene: TRBJ1-1; V gene: TRBV6-1; CDR3 DNA: TGTGCCAGCAGTGAATATGAGACAGGGGACGCTGAAGCTTTCTTT; CDR3 protein: CASSEYETGDAEAFF
clone size: many; D gene: TRBD2; J gene: TRBJ2-1; V gene: TRBV12-3/TRBV12-4; CDR3 DNA: TGTGCCAGCAGTCCCCAGGCGGGAGGGTCTTACAATGAGCAGTTCTTC; CDR3 protein: CASSPQAGGSYNEQFF
clone size: NA; D gene: NA; J gene: TRBJ2-7; V gene: TRBV6-1; CDR3 DNA: TGTGCCAGCAAGGGGAGGTGGGTCTCCTACGAGCAGTACTTC; CDR3 protein: CASKGRWVSYEQYF
clone size: many; D gene: TRBD1; J gene: TRBJ1-1; V gene: TRBV25-1; CDR3 DNA: TGTGCCAGCAGCCGAGGGGGCTACACTGAAGCTTTCTTT; CDR3 protein: CASSRGGYTEAFF
clone size: few; D gene: NA; J gene: TRBJ1-1; V gene: TRBV25-1; CDR3 DNA: TGTGCCAGCAAGAAACAGGGAAGGACTGAAGCTTTCTTT; CDR3 protein: CASKKQGRTEAFF
clone size: NA; D gene: NA; J gene: TRBJ2-5; V gene: TRBV10-3; CDR3 DNA: TGTGCCATCAGTGAGCCCCCGGGAGAGGAGACCCAGTACTTC; CDR3 protein: CAISEPPGEETQYF
clone size: NA; D gene: NA; J gene: TRBJ2-7; V gene: TRBV5-1; CDR3 DNA: TGCGCCAGCAGCTCGGGACGGGGATTGTACGAGCAGTACTTC; CDR3 protein: CASSSGRGLYEQYF
clone size: few; D gene: TRBD2; J gene: TRBJ2-1; V gene: TRBV5-1; CDR3 DNA: TGCGCCAGCAGCCACCGGGACTACTACAATGAGCAGTTCTTC; CDR3 protein: CASSHRDYYNEQFF
clone size: NA; D gene: NA; J gene: TRBJ1-5; V gene: TRBV6-2/TRBV6-3; CDR3 DNA: TGTGCCAGCAGGGGGGAGAATTTGGCCCAGCATTTT; CDR3 protein: CASRGENLAQHF
clone size: many; D gene: NA; J gene: TRBJ2-7; V gene: TRBV5-1; CDR3 DNA: TGCGCCAGCAGCTTGGAAACGGCCTCCTACGAGCAGTACTTC; CDR3 protein: CASSLETASYEQYF
clone size: few; D gene: TRBD1; J gene: TRBJ1-6; V gene: TRBV10-3; CDR3 DNA: TGTGCGTCCACAGGGGCTATCGATTCACCCCTCCACTTT; CDR3 protein: CASTGAIDSPLHF
clone size: NA; D gene: NA; J gene: TRBJ2-2; V gene: TRBV20-1; CDR3 DNA: TGCAGTGCTAGTAAAGGTCCCGCGGAGGGGGAGCTGTTTTTT; CDR3 protein: CSASKGPAEGELFF
clone size: NA; D gene: TRBD1; J gene: TRBJ1-2; V gene: TRBV2; CDR3 DNA: TGTGCCAGCAGATTCGACAGGGCCTATGGCTACACCTTC; CDR3 protein: CASRFDRAYGYTF
clone size: many; D gene: NA; J gene: TRBJ2-2; V gene: TRBV7-2; CDR3 DNA: TGTGCCAGCAGTAACACGGGGGAGCTGTTTTTT; CDR3 protein: CASSNTGELFF
clone size: few; D gene: NA; J gene: TRBJ2-7; V gene: TRBV5-1; CDR3 DNA: TGCGCCAGCAGCTTGTTGGGGGCAGGTTACGAGCAGTACTTC; CDR3 protein: CASSLLGAGYEQYF
clone size: NA; D gene: TRBD2; J gene: TRBJ2-7; V gene: TRBV10-3; CDR3 DNA: TGTGCCATCAGAGAAGCGGGAGAAAGCTCCTACGAGCAGTACTTC; CDR3 protein: CAIREAGESSYEQYF
clone size: many; D gene: TRBD1; J gene: TRBJ1-6; V gene: TRBV6-5; CDR3 DNA: TGTGCCAGCAGCTACGGGGACAGGGTTAGCTCACCCCTCCACTTT; CDR3 protein: CASSYGDRVSSPLHF
clone size: many; D gene: NA; J gene: TRBJ2-3; V gene: TRBV6-6; CDR3 DNA: TGTGCCAGCGGCGTTTATTCAGATACGCAGTATTTT; CDR3 protein: CASGVYSDTQYF
clone size: NA; D gene: NA; J gene: TRBJ1-1; V gene: TRBV15; CDR3 DNA: TGTGCCACCAGCGGTAGGACCGCGATGAACACTGAAGCTTTCTTT; CDR3 protein: CATSGRTAMNTEAFF
clone size: few; D gene: NA; J gene: TRBJ2-2; V gene: TRBV12-3/TRBV12-4; CDR3 DNA: TGTGCCAGCAGCCCGTGGGTTCTTGGGGAGCTGTTTTTT; CDR3 protein: CASSPWVLGELFF
clone size: NA; D gene: TRBD2; J gene: TRBJ2-3; V gene: TRBV12-3/TRBV12-4; CDR3 DNA: TGTGCCAGCAGACAGAGCGGGGGGGCCGGCACAGATACGCAGTATTTT; CDR3 protein: CASRQSGGAGTDTQYF
clone size: NA; D gene: NA; J gene: TRBJ1-1; V gene: TRBV20-1; CDR3 DNA: TGCAGTGCTAGAGATACGGGGATGAACACTGAAGCTTTCTTT; CDR3 protein: CSARDTGMNTEAFF
clone size: many; D gene: NA; J gene: TRBJ2-7; V gene: TRBV12-3/TRBV12-4; CDR3 DNA: TGTGCCAGCAGTTTACAAGCCGGGACGCTCGAGCAGTACTTC; CDR3 protein: CASSLQAGTLEQYF
clone size: NA; D gene: NA; J gene: TRBJ1-2; V gene: TRBV7-9; CDR3 DNA: TGTGCCAGCAGCCCCCAGGTCGTGGCGGGATACACCTTC; CDR3 protein: CASSPQVVAGYTF
clone size: NA; D gene: NA; J gene: TRBJ2-3; V gene: TRBV5-5; CDR3 DNA: TGTGCCAGCAGCCAGAGGAGTGAGATGGGTATGGGGACGCAGTATTTT; CDR3 protein: CASSQRSEMGMGTQYF
clone size: few; D gene: NA; J gene: TRBJ1-1; V gene: TRBV11-2; CDR3 DNA: TGTGCCAGCAGCTTAGGGGTCGGATACACTGAAGCTTTCTTT; CDR3 protein: CASSLGVGYTEAFF
clone size: NA; D gene: NA; J gene: TRBJ2-5; V gene: TRBV5-1; CDR3 DNA: TGCGCCAGCAGTGGGCCCCGGGAGACCCAGTACTTC; CDR3 protein: CASSGPRETQYF
clone size: NA; D gene: TRBD1; J gene: TRBJ1-2; V gene: TRBV6-1; CDR3 DNA: TGTGCCAGCAGGTCCACAGGGGGCCGGCATGGCTACACCTTC; CDR3 protein: CASRSTGGRHGYTF
clone size: NA; D gene: NA; J gene: TRBJ2-3; V gene: TRBV13; CDR3 DNA: TGTGCCAGCAGCTTCAGGGGCCCAGATACGCAGTATTTT; CDR3 protein: CASSFRGPDTQYF
clone size: few; D gene: NA; J gene: TRBJ2-4; V gene: TRBV9; CDR3 DNA: TGTGCCAGCAGCGTAGGCCCCCCAGGGGTCGGAAACATTCAGTACTTC; CDR3 protein: CASSVGPPGVGNIQYF
clone size: many; D gene: TRBD2; J gene: TRBJ2-7; V gene: TRBV28; CDR3 DNA: TGTGCCAGCAGTTTATACGGGGGGGACTCCTACGAGCAGTACTTC; CDR3 protein: CASSLYGGDSYEQYF